The entry below gives a single T cell receptor (beta chain) sequence along with its context. The source of the sample is a study of blood T cell repertoires in COVID-19. Study background: Samples of COVID-19 (acute and convalescent) were obtained from the United States, Italy and Spain.

In the original workflow: Scientists estimated how many nucleated cells there were by amplifying reference gene primers. Generated by immunoSEQ multiplex PCR, the TCRdb table keeps only in-frame clones and is missing some. V, J and clone size were drawn from that table, and D and trimming were deduced from the DNA. The sample lists fewer than 300,000 clones, 80% to 85% seen once, with around 14% in the top ten. V shed 4 bases, J shed 6 bases, and the junction held 5 bases outside the gene matches. This CDR3 contains 13 residues. CDR1 and CDR2 (germline): MNHEY, SMNVEV (reference sequence). This sequence originates from a person between 65 and 79 years old with COVID-19, enrolled during active disease. The V and J genes are TRBV27 and TRBJ1-2; 7 bases agree with TRBD1. Sequenced input: peripheral blood. CDR3 sequence (DNA): TGTGCCAGCAGTTGGGCAGGGGGGAATGGCTACACCTTC. Translation gives CASSWAGGNGYTF.